A selection of T cell receptor beta chains follows, all from one sample in a study of radiation and T cells in renal cell carcinoma. This table comes from immunoSEQ multiplex PCR, and its TCRdb copy is limited to in-frame clones, with some not included. The sample lists 40,000 to 50,000 clones; about 82% were seen once. Sample: blood, taken from a patient whose treatment included radiotherapy and nephrectomy. These receptors were taken from a woman in her 70s with renal cell carcinoma. Each CDR3 is given with its conserved first and last residue. A D gene is named only where the DNA matches it firmly. Clone size appears in some rows only: once, few, many, or a class for an expanded clone.

TRBD1	TRBV19	.	TRBJ1-5	CASTQRSAGGKLMPQHF	TGTGCCAGTACCCAGAGGAGTGCAGGGGGTAAATTGATGCCCCAGCATTTT
.	TRBV6-5	.	TRBJ2-3	CASSPGLTSTDTQYF	TGTGCCAGCAGTCCCGGCCTTACTAGCACAGATACGCAGTATTTT
TRBD2	TRBV9	.	TRBJ2-3	CASSPIAGAGDTQYF	TGTGCCAGCAGCCCAATAGCGGGAGCAGGAGATACGCAGTATTTT
.	TRBV5-1	many	TRBJ2-3	CASRSPQGGTDTQYF	TGCGCCAGCAGATCCCCGCAGGGCGGCACAGATACGCAGTATTTT
TRBD2	TRBV28	.	TRBJ2-1	CASSFGAGYYEQFF	TGTGCCAGCAGTTTTGGAGCGGGATATTATGAGCAGTTCTTC
.	TRBV5-8	.	TRBJ2-1	CASSLAPNEQFF	TGTGCCAGCAGCTTGGCCCCCAATGAGCAGTTCTTC
.	TRBV6-5	.	TRBJ2-3	CASSYQYWDTQYF	TGTGCCAGCAGTTACCAATACTGGGATACGCAGTATTTT
TRBD2	TRBV9	.	TRBJ2-3	CASSISPLAGGPTDTQYF	TGTGCCAGCAGCATCTCCCCTTTGGCGGGGGGGCCGACAGATACGCAGTATTTT
.	TRBV19	.	TRBJ1-3	CASSTDFSGNTIYF	TGTGCCAGTTCTACAGACTTCTCTGGAAACACCATATATTTT
.	TRBV11-2	once	TRBJ2-1	CASSSILRRRYNEQFF	TGTGCCAGCAGCTCAATACTTAGGCGGCGATACAATGAGCAGTTCTTC
.	TRBV10-3	.	TRBJ2-5	CAIGQGQETQYF	TGTGCCATAGGACAAGGCCAAGAGACCCAGTACTTC
.	TRBV5-1	once	TRBJ2-6	CASKRTGPGANVLTF	TGCGCCAGCAAAAGGACCGGTCCTGGGGCCAACGTCCTGACTTTC
TRBD2	TRBV29-1	.	TRBJ2-5	CSVEAAREGQETQYF	TGCAGCGTTGAAGCCGCCAGGGAGGGTCAAGAGACCCAGTACTTC
.	TRBV5-4	.	TRBJ2-5	CASSRWGQETQYF	TGTGCCAGCAGCCGATGGGGGCAAGAGACCCAGTACTTC
.	TRBV5-4	.	TRBJ2-3	CVAGAPASTDTQYF	TGTGTAGCCGGGGCGCCCGCTAGCACAGATACGCAGTATTTT
TRBD1	TRBV10-1	.	TRBJ1-4	CANATTGHNEKLFF	TGCGCCAACGCCACGACAGGGCATAATGAAAAACTGTTTTTT
.	TRBV6-4	.	TRBJ1-1	CASSLIANTEAFF	TGTGCCAGCAGTTTAATTGCGAACACTGAAGCTTTCTTT
TRBD2	TRBV9	.	TRBJ2-3	CASSPPAGGPDTQYF	TGTGCCAGCAGCCCCCCAGCGGGGGGGCCAGATACGCAGTATTTT
.	TRBV19	.	TRBJ2-4	CASSDSVRGGASKNIQYF	TGTGCCAGTAGTGACTCCGTTAGGGGGGGCGCATCCAAAAACATTCAGTACTTC
.	TRBV4-3	.	TRBJ1-2	CASSQDPFRGGYGYTF	TGCGCCAGCAGCCAAGATCCTTTTCGGGGAGGATATGGCTACACCTTC
TRBD2	TRBV2	.	TRBJ2-1	CASSETSAYNEQFF	TGTGCCAGCAGTGAGACTAGCGCGTACAATGAGCAGTTCTTC
TRBD1	TRBV4-1	.	TRBJ2-1	CASSPLTRDKRQGHEQFF	TGCGCCAGCAGCCCTCTTACCCGCGATAAGAGACAGGGCCATGAGCAGTTCTTC
.	TRBV5-1	once	TRBJ2-1	CASSLERAGLEQFF	TGCGCCAGCAGCTTGGAGAGGGCGGGGCTTGAGCAGTTCTTC
.	TRBV5-1	.	TRBJ2-7	CASSLVAYEQYF	TGCGCCAGCAGCTTGGTTGCGTACGAGCAGTACTTC
.	TRBV20-1	.	TRBJ2-3	CSVRVDTQYF	TGCAGTGTCAGGGTAGATACGCAGTATTTT
TRBD1	TRBV5-1	few	TRBJ2-5	CASSQGARETQYF	TGCGCCAGTTCACAGGGGGCGCGGGAGACCCAGTACTTC
.	TRBV6-6	.	TRBJ1-1	CASSGPRTEAFF	TGTGCCAGCAGTGGGCCACGGACTGAAGCTTTCTTT
.	TRBV6-6	.	TRBJ1-1	CASSLPGGRSTEAFF	TGTGCCAGCAGTCTCCCGGGGGGGCGTTCCACTGAAGCTTTCTTT
.	TRBV10-3	.	TRBJ1-1	CAIRDKARRALNTEAFF	TGTGCCATCAGAGACAAGGCCCGAAGGGCCCTGAACACTGAAGCTTTCTTT
TRBD1	TRBV19	few	TRBJ2-1	CASSAGTAQKGYNEQFF	TGTGCCAGTAGTGCTGGGACAGCTCAGAAAGGGTACAATGAGCAGTTCTTC
TRBD2	TRBV10-3	.	TRBJ2-3	CAISGGPPLAGNTDTQYF	TGTGCCATCAGTGGAGGCCCCCCACTAGCGGGAAACACAGATACGCAGTATTTT
.	TRBV27	few	TRBJ1-1	CASSLRLGNTEAFF	TGTGCCAGCAGTCTCCGATTAGGGAACACTGAAGCTTTCTTT
TRBD2	TRBV7-2	.	TRBJ2-5	CASSPRGAGQETQYF	TGTGCCAGCAGCCCGCGGGGGGCGGGCCAAGAGACCCAGTACTTC
.	TRBV6-6	.	TRBJ2-5	CASSYSQYRRPGTQYF	TGTGCCAGCAGTTACTCCCAATACAGGCGCCCGGGCACCCAGTACTTC
TRBD2	TRBV7-9	.	TRBJ2-2	CASSEGLAGGSIRAGELFF	TGTGCCAGCAGCGAAGGACTGGCGGGAGGCTCAATCCGGGCCGGGGAGCTGTTTTTT
TRBD2	TRBV30	.	TRBJ2-7	CAWSVGSGSQEQYF	TGTGCCTGGAGTGTGGGGAGCGGGAGTCAAGAGCAGTACTTC
.	TRBV7-3	.	TRBJ2-6	CASSPSGAGANVLTF	TGTGCCAGCAGCCCCTCGGGGGCTGGGGCCAACGTCCTGACTTTC
TRBD1	TRBV5-3	once	TRBJ2-7	CARSVSGTGNHEQYF	TGTGCCAGAAGCGTCTCCGGGACAGGGAACCACGAGCAGTACTTC
TRBD2	TRBV19	.	TRBJ2-3	CASSPGPGGTQYF	TGTGCCAGTTCCCCCGGACCGGGGGGTACGCAGTATTTT
TRBD2	TRBV7-9	.	TRBJ2-1	CASSSTSGRKNEQFF	TGTGCCAGCAGCTCCACTAGCGGGAGGAAGAATGAGCAGTTCTTC
TRBD2	TRBV14	.	TRBJ2-3	CASSQDGPTSSTGTQYF	TGTGCCAGCAGCCAAGATGGGCCGACTAGCTCGACGGGTACGCAGTATTTT
TRBD2	TRBV19	.	TRBJ2-2	CASSIGLAAFTGELFF	TGTGCCAGTAGTATAGGCCTAGCGGCATTCACCGGGGAGCTGTTTTTT
TRBD2	TRBV14	few	TRBJ2-1	CASSQVRSGGNEQFF	TGTGCCAGCAGCCAAGTCAGGAGCGGGGGTAATGAGCAGTTCTTC
.	TRBV18	.	TRBJ1-2	CASSPRMQGNGDGYTF	TGTGCCAGCTCACCACGCATGCAAGGGAACGGCGATGGCTACACCTTC
.	TRBV30	.	TRBJ2-5	CAYSRDYATQYF	TGTGCCTACTCTCGGGATTACGCGACCCAGTACTTC
.	TRBV4-2	.	TRBJ2-3	CASSQGSRAAVRPNTDTQYF	TGTGCCAGCAGCCAAGGATCCCGAGCAGCGGTTCGTCCTAACACGGATACGCAGTATTTT
.	TRBV18	.	TRBJ2-7	CASSPPYGGKVAYEQYF	TGTGCCAGCTCACCACCGTATGGCGGGAAGGTGGCCTACGAGCAGTACTTC
TRBD1	TRBV5-1	once	TRBJ2-7	CASSLEGQGYYEQYF	TGCGCCAGCAGCCTGGAGGGACAGGGTTACTACGAGCAGTACTTC
.	TRBV6-5	.	TRBJ2-7	CATSPGGSTDQYF	TGTGCCACCAGCCCCGGGGGATCTACGGACCAGTACTTC
.	TRBV5-1	once	TRBJ1-3	CASSSLTGVSGNTIYF	TGCGCCAGCAGCTCCCTAACAGGAGTCTCTGGAAACACCATATATTTT
.	TRBV5-1	once	TRBJ2-1	CASRADRYNEQFF	TGCGCCAGCAGAGCGGACAGATACAATGAGCAGTTCTTC
.	TRBV15	.	TRBJ1-3	CATSRNQASGNTIYF	TGTGCCACCAGCAGAAACCAGGCCTCTGGAAACACCATATATTTT
TRBD2	TRBV5-6	once	TRBJ2-7	CASSPTSGGAALYEQYF	TGTGCCAGCAGCCCAACTAGCGGGGGGGCAGCTTTGTACGAGCAGTACTTC
.	TRBV6-6	.	TRBJ2-7	CASSLDWNYEQYF	TGTGCCAGCAGTCTGGACTGGAACTACGAGCAGTACTTC